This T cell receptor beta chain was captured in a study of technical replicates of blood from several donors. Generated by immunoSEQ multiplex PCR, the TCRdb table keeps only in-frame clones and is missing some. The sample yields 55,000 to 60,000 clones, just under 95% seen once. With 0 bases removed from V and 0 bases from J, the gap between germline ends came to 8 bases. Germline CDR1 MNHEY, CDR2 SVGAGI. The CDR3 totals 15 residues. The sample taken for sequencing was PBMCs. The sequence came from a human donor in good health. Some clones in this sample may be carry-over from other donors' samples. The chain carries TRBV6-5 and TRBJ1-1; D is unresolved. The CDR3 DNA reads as TGTGCCAGCAGTTACTCGGGCATTGTGAACACTGAAGCTTTCTTT. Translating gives CASSYSGIVNTEAFF.